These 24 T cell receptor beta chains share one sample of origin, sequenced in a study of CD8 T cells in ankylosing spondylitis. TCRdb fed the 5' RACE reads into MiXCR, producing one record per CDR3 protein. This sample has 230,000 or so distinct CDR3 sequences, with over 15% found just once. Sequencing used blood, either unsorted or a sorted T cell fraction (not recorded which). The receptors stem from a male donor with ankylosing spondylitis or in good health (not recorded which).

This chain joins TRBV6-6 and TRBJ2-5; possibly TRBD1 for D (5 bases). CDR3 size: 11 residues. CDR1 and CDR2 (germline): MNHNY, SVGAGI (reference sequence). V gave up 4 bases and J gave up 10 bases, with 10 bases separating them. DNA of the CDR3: TGTGCCAGCAGTTCGGGCGGACACCAGTACTTC. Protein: CASSSGGHQYF.

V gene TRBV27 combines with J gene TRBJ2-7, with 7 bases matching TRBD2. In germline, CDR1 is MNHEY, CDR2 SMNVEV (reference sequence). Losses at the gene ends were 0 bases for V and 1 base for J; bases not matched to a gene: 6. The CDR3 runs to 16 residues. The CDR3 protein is CASSLSGGFTSYEQYF. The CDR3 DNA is TGTGCCAGCAGTTTATCGGGGGGGTTTACATCCTACGAGCAGTACTTC.

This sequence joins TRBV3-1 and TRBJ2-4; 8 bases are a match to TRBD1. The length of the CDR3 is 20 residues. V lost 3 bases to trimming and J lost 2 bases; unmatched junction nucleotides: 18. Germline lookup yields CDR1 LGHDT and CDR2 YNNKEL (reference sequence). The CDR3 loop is CASSHDRGWGLTKTKNIQYF. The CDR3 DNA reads TGTGCCAGCAGCCACGACAGGGGTTGGGGACTTACTAAAACCAAAAACATTCAGTACTTC.

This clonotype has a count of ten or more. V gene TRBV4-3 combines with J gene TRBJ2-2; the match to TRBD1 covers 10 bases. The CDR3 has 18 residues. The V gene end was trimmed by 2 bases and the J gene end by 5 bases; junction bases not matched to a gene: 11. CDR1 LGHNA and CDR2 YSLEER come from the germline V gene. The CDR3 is CASSQRKLDRGMTGELFF. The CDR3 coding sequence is TGCGCCAGCAGCCAACGAAAACTGGACAGGGGGATGACCGGGGAGCTGTTTTTT.

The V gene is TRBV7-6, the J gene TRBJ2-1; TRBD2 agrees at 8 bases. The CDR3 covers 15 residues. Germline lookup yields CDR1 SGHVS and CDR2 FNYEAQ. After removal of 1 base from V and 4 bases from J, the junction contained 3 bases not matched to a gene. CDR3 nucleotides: TGTGCCAGCAGCTTAGTGGCTAGCGGGTACAATGAGCAGTTCTTC. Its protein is CASSLVASGYNEQFF.

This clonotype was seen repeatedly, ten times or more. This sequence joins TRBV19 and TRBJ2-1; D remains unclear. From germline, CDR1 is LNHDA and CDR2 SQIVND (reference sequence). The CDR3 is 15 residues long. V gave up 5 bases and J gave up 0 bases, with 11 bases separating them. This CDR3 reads CASSVGKSSYNEQFF. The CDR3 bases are TGTGCCAGTAGTGTGGGCAAGAGCTCCTACAATGAGCAGTTCTTC. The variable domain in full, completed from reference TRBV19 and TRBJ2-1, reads DGGITQSPKYLFRKEGQNVTLSCEQNLNHDAMYWYRQDPGQGLRLIYYSQIVNDFQKGDIAEGYSVSREKKESFPLTVTSAQKNPTAFYLCASSVGKSSYNEQFFGPGTRLTVL.

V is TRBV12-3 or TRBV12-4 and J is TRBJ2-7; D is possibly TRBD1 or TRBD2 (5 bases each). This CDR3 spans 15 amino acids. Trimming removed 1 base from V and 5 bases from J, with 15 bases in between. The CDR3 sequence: CASSLVSPRGDEQYF. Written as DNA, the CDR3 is TGTGCCAGCAGTTTAGTTAGTCCTCGGGGCGACGAGCAGTACTTC.

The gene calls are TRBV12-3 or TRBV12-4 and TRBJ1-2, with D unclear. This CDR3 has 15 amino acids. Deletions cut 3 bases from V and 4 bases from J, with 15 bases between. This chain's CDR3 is CASSFPNKPFYGYTF. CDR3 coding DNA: TGTGCCAGCAGTTTCCCGAATAAGCCCTTCTATGGCTACACCTTC.

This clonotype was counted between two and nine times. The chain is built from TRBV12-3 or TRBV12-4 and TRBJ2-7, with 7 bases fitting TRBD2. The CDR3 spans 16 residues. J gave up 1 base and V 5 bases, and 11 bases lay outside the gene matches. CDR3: CASSLGWEGFSYEQYF. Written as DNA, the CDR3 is TGTGCCAGCAGTCTTGGCTGGGAGGGTTTTTCCTACGAGCAGTACTTC.

The CDR3 sequence: CAISETGIAHEQYF. The CDR3 DNA is TGTGCCATCAGTGAGACAGGAATCGCCCACGAGCAGTACTTC. This chain uses TRBV10-3 with TRBJ2-7; D might be TRBD1 (5 bases). The V gene lost 2 bases and the J gene lost 5 bases, with 13 bases spanning the gap. CDR1 is ENHRY, CDR2 SYGVKD, per germline. The CDR3 is 14 amino acids.

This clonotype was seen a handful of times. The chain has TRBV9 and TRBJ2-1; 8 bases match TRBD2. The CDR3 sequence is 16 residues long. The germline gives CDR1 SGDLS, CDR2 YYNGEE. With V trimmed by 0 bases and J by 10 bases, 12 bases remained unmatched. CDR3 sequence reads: CASSVAGGPGREEQFF. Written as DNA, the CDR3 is TGTGCCAGCAGCGTAGCGGGAGGGCCGGGTAGGGAAGAGCAGTTCTTC. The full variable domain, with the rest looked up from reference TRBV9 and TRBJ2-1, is DSGVTQTPKHLITATGQRVTLRCSPRSGDLSVYWYQQSLDQGLQFLIQYYNGEERAKGNILERFSAQQFPDLHSELNLSSLELGDSALYFCASSVAGGPGREEQFFGPGTRLTVL.

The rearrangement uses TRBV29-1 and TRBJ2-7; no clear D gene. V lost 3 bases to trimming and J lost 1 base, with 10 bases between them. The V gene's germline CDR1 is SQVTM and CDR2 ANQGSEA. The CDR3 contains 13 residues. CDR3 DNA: TGCAGCGTTGATCTTATAGGGTCCTACGAGCAGTACTTC. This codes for CSVDLIGSYEQYF.

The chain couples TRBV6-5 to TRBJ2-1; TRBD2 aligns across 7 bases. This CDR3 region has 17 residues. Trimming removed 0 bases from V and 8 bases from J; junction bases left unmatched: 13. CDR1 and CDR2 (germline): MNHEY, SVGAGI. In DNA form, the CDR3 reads TGTGCCAGCAGTTACTCGAATCTAGCGGCCCCCTGGGATGAGCAGTTCTTC. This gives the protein CASSYSNLAAPWDEQFF.

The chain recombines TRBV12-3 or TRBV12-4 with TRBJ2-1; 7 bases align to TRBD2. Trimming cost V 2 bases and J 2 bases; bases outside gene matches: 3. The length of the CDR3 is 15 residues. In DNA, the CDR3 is TGTGCCAGCAGTTTAAGTGCGGGGGCCTACAATGAGCAGTTCTTC. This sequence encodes CASSLSAGAYNEQFF.

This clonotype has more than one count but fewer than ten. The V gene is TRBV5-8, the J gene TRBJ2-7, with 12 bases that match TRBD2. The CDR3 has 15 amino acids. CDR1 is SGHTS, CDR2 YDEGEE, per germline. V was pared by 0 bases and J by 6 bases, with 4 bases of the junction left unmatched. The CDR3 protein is CASSLVGLAGLEQYF. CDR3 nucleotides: TGTGCCAGCAGCTTGGTTGGACTAGCGGGACTCGAGCAGTACTTC.

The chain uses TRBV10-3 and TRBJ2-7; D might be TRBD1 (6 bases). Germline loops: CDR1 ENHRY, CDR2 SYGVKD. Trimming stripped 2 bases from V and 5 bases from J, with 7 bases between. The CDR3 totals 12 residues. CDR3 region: CAISEPGDEQYF. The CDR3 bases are TGTGCCATCAGTGAGCCAGGGGACGAGCAGTACTTC.

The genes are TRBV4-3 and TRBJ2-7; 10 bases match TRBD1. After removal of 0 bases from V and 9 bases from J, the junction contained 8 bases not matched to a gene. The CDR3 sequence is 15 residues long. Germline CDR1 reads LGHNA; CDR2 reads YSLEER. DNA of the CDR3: TGCGCCAGCAGCCAAGATAAGGGACAGGGGAGTGGGCAGTACTTC. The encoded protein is CASSQDKGQGSGQYF.

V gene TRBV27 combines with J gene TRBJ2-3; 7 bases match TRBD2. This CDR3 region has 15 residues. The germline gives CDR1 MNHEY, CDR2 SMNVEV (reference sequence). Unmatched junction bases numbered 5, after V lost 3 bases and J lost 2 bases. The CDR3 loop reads CASSLDGRHTDTQYF. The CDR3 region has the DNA TGTGCCAGCAGTTTGGACGGGAGGCACACAGATACGCAGTATTTT.

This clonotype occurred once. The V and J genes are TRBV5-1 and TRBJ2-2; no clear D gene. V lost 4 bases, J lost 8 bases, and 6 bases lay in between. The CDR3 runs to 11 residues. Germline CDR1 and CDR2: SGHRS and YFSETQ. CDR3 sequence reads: CASSPRGELFF. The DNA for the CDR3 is TGCGCCAGCAGCCCCCGGGGGGAGCTGTTTTTT.

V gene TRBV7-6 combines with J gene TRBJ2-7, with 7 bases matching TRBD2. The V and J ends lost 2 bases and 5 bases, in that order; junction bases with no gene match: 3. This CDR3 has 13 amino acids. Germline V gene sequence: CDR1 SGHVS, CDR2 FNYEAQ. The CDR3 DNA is TGTGCCAGCAGCTTATGGGACTACCACGAGCAGTACTTC. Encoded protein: CASSLWDYHEQYF.

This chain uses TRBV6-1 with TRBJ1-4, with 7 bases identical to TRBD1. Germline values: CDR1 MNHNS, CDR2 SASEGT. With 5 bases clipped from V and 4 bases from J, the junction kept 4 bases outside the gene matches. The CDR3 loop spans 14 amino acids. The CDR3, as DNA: TGTGCCAGCAGTCCGACAGGGTTTAATGAAAAACTGTTTTTT. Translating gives CASSPTGFNEKLFF.

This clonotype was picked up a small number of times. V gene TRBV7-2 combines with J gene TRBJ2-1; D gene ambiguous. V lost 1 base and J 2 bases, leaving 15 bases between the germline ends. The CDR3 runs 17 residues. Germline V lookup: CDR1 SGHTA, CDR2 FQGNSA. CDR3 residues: CASSLVFGLPAYNEQFF. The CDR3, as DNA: TGTGCCAGCAGCTTAGTTTTTGGTTTACCAGCCTACAATGAGCAGTTCTTC.

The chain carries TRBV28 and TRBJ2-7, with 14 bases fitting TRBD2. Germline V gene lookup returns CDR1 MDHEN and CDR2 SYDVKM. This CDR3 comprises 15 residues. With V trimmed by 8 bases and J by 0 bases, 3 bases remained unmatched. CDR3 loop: CASGLAGGVSYEQYF. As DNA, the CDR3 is TGTGCCAGCGGACTAGCGGGAGGCGTCTCCTACGAGCAGTACTTC.

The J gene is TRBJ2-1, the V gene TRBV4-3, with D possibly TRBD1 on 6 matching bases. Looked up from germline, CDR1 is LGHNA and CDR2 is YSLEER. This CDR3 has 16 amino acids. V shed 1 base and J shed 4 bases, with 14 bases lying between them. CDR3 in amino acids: CASSQVTGIKYNEQFF. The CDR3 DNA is TGCGCCAGCAGCCAAGTTACAGGGATCAAGTACAATGAGCAGTTCTTC.